These 20 T cell receptor beta chains came from one sample sequenced in a study of blood T cell repertoires in COVID-19. This table comes from immunoSEQ multiplex PCR, and its TCRdb copy is limited to in-frame clones, with some not included. Of about 77,000 clones detected, roughly 88% appear once; the ten largest clones hold approximately 6.7%. The sequencing sample was made of peripheral blood. These receptors were taken from a woman aged 80 or older with acute or convalescent COVID-19.

V and J are TRBV5-4 and TRBJ2-3, with 9 bases identical to TRBD1. Germline V gene data show CDR1 as SGHNT and CDR2 as YYREEE (reference sequence). The CDR3 runs 17 residues. After removal of 2 bases from V and 5 bases from J, the junction contained 12 bases not matched to a gene. In DNA, the CDR3 is TGTGCCAGCAGCTTACCTGGGGGACAGGGAGGAAGAGATACGCAGTATTTT. It codes for CASSLPGGQGGRDTQYF.

In this sample, this clone turned up once. This chain connects TRBV6-5 to TRBJ1-1; D is ambiguous. The CDR3 has 11 amino acids. V was cut by 8 bases and J by 8 bases, with 12 bases left in between. Germline V gene data show CDR1 as MNHEY and CDR2 as SVGAGI. CDR3 coding DNA: TGTGCCAGCTCGTTGGCGACAGAAGCTTTCTTT. Translating gives CASSLATEAFF.

V is TRBV6-1 and J is TRBJ1-2; 11 bases align to TRBD1. The CDR3 is made up of 14 amino acids. Germline CDR1 and CDR2: MNHNS and SASEGT. Trimming cost V 3 bases and J 8 bases; bases outside gene matches: 5. The CDR3 DNA sequence: TGTGCCAGCAGTGAGGGACAGGGGGTGTTCGGCTACACCTTC. It yields the protein CASSEGQGVFGYTF.

The chain combines TRBV5-4 with TRBJ2-5; 8 positions match TRBD1. CDR3 length: 14 amino acids. The germline CDR1 and CDR2 sequences are SGHNT and YYREEE (reference sequence). V gave up 3 bases and J gave up 5 bases; unmatched junction bases: 6. The CDR3 DNA is TGTGCCAGCAGCTCGGACAGGGTCTATGAGACCCAGTACTTC. Translated: CASSSDRVYETQYF.

This clone was seen once. The V call is TRBV11-2, the J call TRBJ2-2; D is ambiguous. Trimming stripped 0 bases from V and 4 bases from J, with 9 bases between. Germline lookup yields CDR1 SGHAT and CDR2 FQNNGV. The CDR3 is made up of 15 amino acids. The CDR3 loop is CASSLDGLPTGELFF. The CDR3 nucleotides are TGTGCCAGCAGCTTAGACGGTCTCCCCACCGGGGAGCTGTTTTTT.

The gene calls are TRBV4-1 and TRBJ2-2; D is possibly TRBD1 (6 bases). Trimming left V 0 bases short and J 0 bases short, with 17 bases between. CDR3 length: 19 residues. Germline CDR1 and CDR2: MGHRA and YSYEKL. This CDR3 reads CASSQDMIVGASNTGELFF. The CDR3 DNA is TGCGCCAGCAGCCAAGATATGATTGTGGGGGCCTCGAACACCGGGGAGCTGTTTTTT.

This chain uses TRBV19 with TRBJ1-3; 8 bases align to TRBD1. With V trimmed by 6 bases and J by 0 bases, 4 bases remained unmatched. Looked up from germline, CDR1 is LNHDA and CDR2 is SQIVND (reference sequence). This CDR3 spans 15 amino acids. In DNA, the CDR3 is TGTGCCAGTAGGCCGGACAGGGCCTCTGGAAACACCATATATTTT. This sequence encodes CASRPDRASGNTIYF.

The chain carries TRBV7-2 and TRBJ2-2; no definite D call. CDR1 and CDR2 (germline): SGHTA, FQGNSA. Trimming stripped 4 bases from V and 6 bases from J, with 12 bases between. This CDR3 is built from 14 residues. CDR3 nucleotide sequence: TGTGCCAGCAGCTCCCCAGGTCGAGCCGGGGAGCTGTTTTTT. Translating gives CASSSPGRAGELFF.

This clone occurred a few times. V usage is TRBV2 and J usage is TRBJ1-1; D might be TRBD1 (5 bases). The V end was cut by 1 base, the J end by 11 bases, with 14 bases between. The V gene's germline CDR1 is SNHLY and CDR2 FYNNEI. The CDR3 contains 13 residues. CDR3 nucleotide sequence: TGTGCCAGCAGTGAAGGTGCGGGGGTTGGGGCTTTCTTT. Its protein is CASSEGAGVGAFF.

This clone was detected only a few times. The J gene is TRBJ1-6, the V gene TRBV5-1; D not certain. V gave up 4 bases and J gave up 11 bases, with 16 bases separating them. The CDR3 has 14 residues. Germline loops: CDR1 SGHRS, CDR2 YFSETQ. CDR3 sequence (DNA): TGCGCCAGCAGCCTTCCTCAAGTCGGGGCACCCCTCCACTTT. Its translation is CASSLPQVGAPLHF.

This chain uses TRBV18 with TRBJ1-1, with D tentatively TRBD1 (5 bases). The CDR3 is 15 residues long. CDR1 KGHSH and CDR2 LQKENI come from the germline V gene. The V gene lost 3 bases and the J gene lost 1 base, with 12 bases spanning the gap. The DNA for the CDR3 is TGTGCCAGCTCACCCATGCAGGGCGGGAACACTGAAGCTTTCTTT. Translation: CASSPMQGGNTEAFF.

This clone has a single count. The chain couples TRBV2 to TRBJ1-4; D uncertain. Between the trimmed V and J ends, which lost 5 bases and 2 bases, there was a span of 9 bases. The CDR3 totals 14 residues. Germline CDR1 SNHLY, CDR2 FYNNEI. The CDR3 DNA follows: TGTGCCAGCAGTAACGGGTTGACTAATGAAAAACTGTTTTTT. It yields the protein CASSNGLTNEKLFF.

The rearrangement links TRBV30 to TRBJ1-5; the D gene is possibly TRBD1 (5 bases). V lost 1 base and J lost 0, with 13 bases in between. The CDR3 is 16 amino acids. Germline loops: CDR1 GTSNPN, CDR2 SVGIG (reference sequence). The CDR3 loop reads CAWSGRQTHSNQPQHF. Written as DNA, the CDR3 is TGTGCCTGGAGTGGCAGACAGACCCATAGCAATCAGCCCCAGCATTTT.

This chain uses TRBV12-3 or TRBV12-4 with TRBJ1-5; maybe TRBD1 (5 bases). Trimming stripped 10 bases from V and 4 bases from J, with 14 bases between. CDR3 length: 13 amino acids. DNA of the CDR3: TGTGCCACCAGCGGAGGGGCGAATCAGCCCCAGCATTTT. Translating gives CATSGGANQPQHF.

This chain uses TRBV18 with TRBJ1-1; 8 bases are shared with TRBD1. The V and J ends lost 3 bases and 3 bases, in that order; junction bases with no gene match: 6. The CDR3 runs 15 residues. CDR1 and CDR2 from the germline V gene are KGHSH and LQKENI. The CDR3 region is CASSPNRGRDTEAFF. Written as DNA, the CDR3 is TGTGCCAGCTCACCTAACAGGGGGAGAGACACTGAAGCTTTCTTT.

The CDR3 nucleotides are TGTGCCAGCAGGGCCGGGACAAGAAATGAAAAACTGTTTTTT. Its protein is CASRAGTRNEKLFF. The chain joins TRBV6-5 to TRBJ1-4, with D perhaps matching TRBD1 (6 bases). V dropped 6 bases and J dropped 5 bases, with 13 bases sitting between them. This CDR3 is 14 amino acids long. CDR1 and CDR2 (germline): MNHEY, SVGAGI.

The chain has TRBV29-1 and TRBJ2-3, with D hard to call. With 7 bases removed from V and 2 bases from J, the gap between germline ends came to 10 bases. The germline gives CDR1 SQVTM, CDR2 ANQGSEA. CDR3 length equals 12 residues. CDR3 nucleotides: TGCAGCGCTGAGTACTACACAGATACGCAGTATTTT. This sequence encodes CSAEYYTDTQYF.

The genes are TRBV7-2 and TRBJ2-3, with a weak D call TRBD2 (5 bases). The germline CDR1 and CDR2 sequences are SGHTA and FQGNSA. V lost 4 bases, J lost 7 bases, and 9 bases lay in between. This CDR3 comprises 12 residues. CDR3 sequence reads: CASSSGLNTQYF. The CDR3 DNA is TGTGCCAGCAGCTCCGGACTGAATACGCAGTATTTT.

The gene calls are TRBV6-5 and TRBJ1-2; tentative D call: TRBD1 (5 bases). Germline V CDR1 and CDR2: MNHEY, SVGAGI. Trimming left V 5 bases short and J 4 bases short, with 11 bases between. The CDR3 totals 13 residues. The CDR3 region has the DNA TGTGCCAGCAGTCCCCCCGGGGGCTATGGCTACACCTTC. Translated, it gives CASSPPGGYGYTF.

This clone was found once. The chain couples TRBV2 to TRBJ1-2; D gene uncertain. V lost 7 bases, J lost 0 bases, and 12 bases lay in between. The germline CDR1 and CDR2 sequences are SNHLY and FYNNEI. This CDR3 has 14 amino acids. CDR3 bases: TGTGCCAGCAAGGAGGAGCAAGCTAACTATGGCTACACCTTC. Its protein is CASKEEQANYGYTF. Full variable domain (rest looked up from reference TRBV2 and TRBJ1-2): EPEVTQTPSHQVTQMGQEVILRCVPISNHLYFYWYRQILGQKVEFLVSFYNNEISEKSEIFDDQFSVERPDGSNFTLKIRSTKLEDSAMYFCASKEEQANYGYTFGSGTRLTVV.